The sequence of this T cell receptor (beta chain) was determined in a study of early T cells in non-severe SARS-CoV-2 infection. Study overall: The study sequenced bulk RNA from unsorted whole blood, with chains unpaired. Study results and limitations: Missing private and CD4 specificities, VDJdb matching favored anti-spike CD8 responses.

The protocol attached unique molecular identifiers to individual cDNA molecules. TCRdb re-called the 5' RACE reads through MiXCR, storing one row per CDR3 protein. The sample holds 80,000 or so distinct CDR3 sequences, about 12% seen once. This clonotype appeared many times. What it binds is unknown. One end of the junction fails to match germline, which may point to a read error. CDR3 length: 14 amino acids. Germline-derived CDR1 and CDR2 are MDHEN and SYDVKM. This rearrangement joins TRBV28 to TRBJ2-4, with 7 positions matching TRBD2. The sequence was obtained from an adult who was a healthcare worker with PCR-confirmed SARS-CoV-2 infection or an uninfected control (not recorded which). Sequencing used whole blood. For the CDR3, the DNA is TGTGCCAGCAGTTTAATGGGACCCACGGGGGGTTTGGACTTC. Amino acids: CASSLMGPTGGLDF.